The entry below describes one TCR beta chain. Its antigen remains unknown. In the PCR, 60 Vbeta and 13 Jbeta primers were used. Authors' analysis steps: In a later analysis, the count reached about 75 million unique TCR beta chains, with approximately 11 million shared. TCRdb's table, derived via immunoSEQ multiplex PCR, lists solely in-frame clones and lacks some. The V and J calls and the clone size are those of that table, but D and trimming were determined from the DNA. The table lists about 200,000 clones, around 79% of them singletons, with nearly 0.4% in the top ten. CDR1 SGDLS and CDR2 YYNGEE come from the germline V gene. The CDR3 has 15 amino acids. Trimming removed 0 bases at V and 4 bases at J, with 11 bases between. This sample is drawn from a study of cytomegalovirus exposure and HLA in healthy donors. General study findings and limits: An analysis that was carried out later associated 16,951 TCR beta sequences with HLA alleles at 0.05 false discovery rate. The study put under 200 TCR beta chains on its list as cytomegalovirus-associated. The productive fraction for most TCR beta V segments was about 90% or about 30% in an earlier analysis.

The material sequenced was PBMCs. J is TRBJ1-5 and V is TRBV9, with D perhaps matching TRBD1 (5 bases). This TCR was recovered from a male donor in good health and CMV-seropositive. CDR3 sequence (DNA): TGTGCCAGCAGCGTAGAAGCTACAGGAAATCAGCCCCAGCATTTT. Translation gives CASSVEATGNQPQHF.